This T cell receptor (beta chain) comes out of a study of shared clonotypes between healthy human individuals. Study in general: The composition of the donors was a couple of women and three men aged 18 to 49.

Looked up from germline, CDR1 is KGHSH and CDR2 is LQKENI. CDR3 length: 16 residues. Trimming removed 1 base from V and 6 bases from J; junction bases left unmatched: 2. Replicate sorted-subset PCRs were loaded with roughly 200 ng DNA, 25,000 to 30,000 T cell genomes. Generated by immunoSEQ multiplex PCR, the TCRdb table keeps only in-frame clones and is missing some. Of 1.4 million to 1.5 million clones listed, roughly 95% are singletons. Findings of the study overall: The authors sampled blood alone, and tissue repertoires likely differ.

Donors comprised healthy HIV-negative adults lacking recent acute infections or vaccinations. Remarks on this clone: The target antigen is unknown. The same CDR3 can be traced to other DNA sequences in this sample.

The sample was naive CD4+ T cells sorted from blood. The subset is: CD45RA+ positively selected. This chain links TRBV18 with TRBJ2-1; 14 bases match TRBD2. This TCR derives from a man under 40 in good health. The CDR3 bases are TGTGCCAGCTCACCACGCGGGACTAGCGGGAGCAATGAGCAGTTCTTC. Its translation is CASSPRGTSGSNEQFF.